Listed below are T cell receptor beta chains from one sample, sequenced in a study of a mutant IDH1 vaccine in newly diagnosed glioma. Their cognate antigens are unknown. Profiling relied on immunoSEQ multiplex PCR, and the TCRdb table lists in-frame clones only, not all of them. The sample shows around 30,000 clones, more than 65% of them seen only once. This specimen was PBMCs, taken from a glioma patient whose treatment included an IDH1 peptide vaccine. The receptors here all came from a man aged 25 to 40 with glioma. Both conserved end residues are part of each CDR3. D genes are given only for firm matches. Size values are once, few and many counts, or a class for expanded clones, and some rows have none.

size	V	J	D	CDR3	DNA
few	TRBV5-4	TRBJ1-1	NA	CASSLDSPRGEAFF	TGTGCCAGCAGCTTGGACAGCCCGAGGGGTGAAGCTTTCTTT
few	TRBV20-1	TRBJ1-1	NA	CSARVLSEAFF	TGCAGTGCTAGGGTTCTCAGTGAAGCTTTCTTT
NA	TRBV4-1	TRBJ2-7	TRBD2	CASSPSLAGPSYEQYF	TGCGCCAGCAGTCCCTCACTAGCGGGCCCATCCTACGAGCAGTACTTC
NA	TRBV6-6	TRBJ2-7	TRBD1	CASSYSGQGYEQYF	TGTGCCAGCAGTTACTCGGGACAGGGCTACGAGCAGTACTTC
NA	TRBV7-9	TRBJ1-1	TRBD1	CASTSGTVDLDTEAFF	TGTGCCAGCACCTCCGGGACAGTCGACCTGGACACTGAAGCTTTCTTT
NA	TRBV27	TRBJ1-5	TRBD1	CASSLATGVGQPQHF	TGTGCCAGCAGTTTGGCGACAGGGGTTGGGCAGCCCCAGCATTTT
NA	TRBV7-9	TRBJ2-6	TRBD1	CASSLVHRGTGANVLTF	TGTGCCAGCAGCTTAGTCCACAGGGGGACTGGGGCCAACGTCCTGACTTTC
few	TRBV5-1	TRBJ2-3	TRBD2	CASSLRGGRRATDTQYF	TGCGCCAGCAGCTTGCGGGGGGGTCGGCGCGCCACAGATACGCAGTATTTT
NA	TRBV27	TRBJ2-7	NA	CASSLPGQYEQYF	TGTGCCAGCAGTTTACCCGGACAGTACGAGCAGTACTTC
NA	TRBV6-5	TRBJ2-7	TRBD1	CASSPSGGPYEQYF	TGTGCCAGCAGCCCTTCAGGGGGACCCTACGAGCAGTACTTC
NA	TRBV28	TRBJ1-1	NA	CVSSSLALMNTEAFF	TGTGTCAGCAGTTCGTTGGCGCTGATGAACACTGAAGCTTTCTTT
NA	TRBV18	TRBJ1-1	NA	CASSPDTEEAFF	TGTGCCAGCTCACCAGATACTGAGGAAGCTTTCTTT
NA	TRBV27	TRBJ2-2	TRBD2	CASSLEAGLPNTGELFF	TGTGCCAGCAGTTTAGAAGCGGGGCTACCGAACACCGGGGAGCTGTTTTTT
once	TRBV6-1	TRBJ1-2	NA	CASRTLGGTHGYTF	TGTGCCAGCAGAACTTTAGGAGGGACGCATGGCTACACCTTC
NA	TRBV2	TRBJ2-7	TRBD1	CASSRDSLTYEQYF	TGTGCCAGCAGTCGGGACAGCTTAACCTACGAGCAGTACTTC
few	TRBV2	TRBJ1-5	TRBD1	CASSTTGGGNQPQHF	TGTGCCAGCAGTACGACAGGGGGCGGCAATCAGCCCCAGCATTTT
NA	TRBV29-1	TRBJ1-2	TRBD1	CSVRRTGGTPNYGYTF	TGCAGCGTCCGCCGGACAGGGGGCACTCCTAACTATGGCTACACCTTC
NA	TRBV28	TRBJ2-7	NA	CASSSHGTSYEQYF	TGTGCCAGCAGTTCACACGGGACTTCCTACGAGCAGTACTTC
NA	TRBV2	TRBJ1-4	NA	CASSEEYPQGTNEKLFF	TGTGCCAGCAGTGAAGAATACCCACAGGGCACCAATGAAAAACTGTTTTTT
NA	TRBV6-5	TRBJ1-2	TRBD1	CASSYLAGTGDGYTF	TGTGCCAGCAGTTACCTCGCCGGGACAGGGGATGGCTACACCTTC
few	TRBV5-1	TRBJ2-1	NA	CASSSGGGYNEQFF	TGCGCCAGCAGCAGTGGCGGTGGGTACAATGAGCAGTTCTTC
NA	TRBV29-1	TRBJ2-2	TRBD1	CSAGGTGGPRGELFF	TGCAGCGCCGGGGGGACAGGGGGCCCCCGCGGGGAGCTGTTTTTT
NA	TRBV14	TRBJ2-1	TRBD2	CASSRLAGGYNEQFF	TGTGCCAGCAGCCGACTAGCGGGGGGGTACAATGAGCAGTTCTTC
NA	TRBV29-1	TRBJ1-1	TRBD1	CSVEGGGGGRNTEAFF	TGCAGCGTTGAAGGAGGAGGGGGCGGGAGGAACACTGAAGCTTTCTTT
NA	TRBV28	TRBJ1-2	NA	CASSPYPRVYGYTF	TGTGCCAGCAGTCCGTACCCCAGGGTCTATGGCTACACCTTC
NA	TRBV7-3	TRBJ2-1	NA	CASSLPSNNEQFF	TGTGCCAGCAGCTTGCCCAGTAACAATGAGCAGTTCTTC
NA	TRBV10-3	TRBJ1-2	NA	CAISESPGDLRSDGYTF	TGTGCCATCAGTGAGTCTCCAGGCGATCTGCGTTCGGATGGCTACACCTTC
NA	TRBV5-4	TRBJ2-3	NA	CASSLEAADTQYF	TGTGCCAGCAGCTTGGAGGCCGCAGATACGCAGTATTTT
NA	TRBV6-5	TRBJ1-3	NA	CASSRQHSSGNTIYF	TGTGCCAGCAGTAGACAGCATAGCTCTGGAAACACCATATATTTT
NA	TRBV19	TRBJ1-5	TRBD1	CASSTGGTVGNQPQHF	TGTGCCAGTAGTACAGGGGGGACAGTAGGCAATCAGCCCCAGCATTTT
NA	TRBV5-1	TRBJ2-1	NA	CASSLVSGPLAEQFF	TGCGCCAGCAGCTTGGTATCGGGACCTTTGGCTGAGCAGTTCTTC
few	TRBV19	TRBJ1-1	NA	CASAVGPHGTEAFF	TGTGCCAGTGCCGTAGGTCCCCACGGCACTGAAGCTTTCTTT
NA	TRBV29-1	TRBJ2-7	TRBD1	CSVEGTGGGYEQYF	TGCAGCGTTGAGGGAACAGGGGGCGGCTACGAGCAGTACTTC
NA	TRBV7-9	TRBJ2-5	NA	CASSLGIGETQYF	TGTGCCAGCAGCTTGGGCATCGGGGAGACCCAGTACTTC
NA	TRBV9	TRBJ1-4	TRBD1	CASSLQGDANEKLFF	TGTGCCAGCAGCTTACAGGGGGACGCTAATGAAAAACTGTTTTTT
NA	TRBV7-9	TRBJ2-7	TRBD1	CASSITSGTGGPSPYEQYF	TGTGCCAGCAGCATTACGTCCGGGACAGGGGGCCCTTCCCCTTACGAGCAGTACTTC
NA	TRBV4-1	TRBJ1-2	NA	CASSQDLTDYYGYTF	TGCGCCAGCAGCCAAGACCTCACAGACTATTATGGCTACACCTTC
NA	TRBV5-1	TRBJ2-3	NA	CASSLGEPYTDTQYF	TGCGCCAGCAGCTTGGGGGAGCCTTACACAGATACGCAGTATTTT
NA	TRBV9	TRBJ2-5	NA	CASSVAGGQETQYF	TGTGCCAGCAGCGTAGCCGGGGGCCAAGAGACCCAGTACTTC
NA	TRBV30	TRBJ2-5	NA	CAWSVTGKETQYF	TGTGCCTGGAGTGTCACAGGGAAAGAGACCCAGTACTTC
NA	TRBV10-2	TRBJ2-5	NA	CATYRREAGLQETQYF	TGCGCCACCTACCGTAGAGAGGCGGGGTTGCAAGAGACCCAGTACTTC